This record covers a single T cell receptor beta chain. The sample is drawn from a study of early T cells in non-severe SARS-CoV-2 infection. About the study: Sequenced material consisted of bulk RNA (from unsorted whole blood), and chains were unpaired.

Attachment of unique molecular identifiers to individual cDNA molecules was performed. In TCRdb, the 5' RACE reads were re-called with MiXCR into one record per CDR3 protein. The top ten hold approximately 3% of the sample, which has over 60,000 distinct CDR3 sequences, 10% to 12% seen once. The germline CDR1 and CDR2 sequences are SGHAT and FQNNGV. The CDR3 consists of 15 residues. V was trimmed by 4 bases and J by 0 bases, leaving 10 bases between them. The sample in question was whole blood, obtained at baseline. This sequence was found in an adult who was a healthcare worker with PCR-confirmed SARS-CoV-2 infection or an uninfected control (not recorded which). This chain connects TRBV11-2 to TRBJ1-3; D uncertain. The CDR3 reads CASSWQPVSGNTIYF. The CDR3 DNA follows: TGTGCCAGCAGCTGGCAGCCCGTCTCTGGAAACACCATATATTTT.